This section outlines one T cell receptor (beta chain) sequence together with its context. Its antigen is not known. The data were obtained in a study of T cells in localized non-small cell lung cancer. Findings and caveats of the study: In adjacent lung, a median roughly 62 of the top 100 tumor clones were found. Tumor samples were not multi-region, leaving intratumor heterogeneity unexcluded.

Method: immunoSEQ multiplex PCR; TCRdb's copy keeps in-frame clones and lacks some. Counted here are over 30,000 clones, approximately 90% occurring once; the ten biggest clones make up about a sixth. The CDR3 contains 12 residues. The ends were cut back, 6 bases at V and 4 bases at J, with 7 bases in the middle. Germline V gives CDR1 SNHLY, CDR2 FYNNEI. This specimen consisted of peripheral blood mononuclear cells, obtained before any cancer treatment. The TCR originated in a man aged 35 to 70 with stage III lung adenocarcinoma. The V and J genes are TRBV2 and TRBJ1-3, with D unresolved. As DNA, the CDR3 is TGTGCCAGCAGCCCAACAGGAAACACCATATATTTT. It translates to CASSPTGNTIYF.